This TCR beta chain comes out of a study of identical twins. Study conclusions and caveats: In zero-insertion analyses, partial confounding could arise from invariant MAIT and iNKT cells.

Each CDR3 protein gets one entry after TCRdb re-called the 5' RACE reads with MiXCR. The data hold approximately 210,000 distinct CDR3 sequences, with 5.5% to 7.5% observed a single time. This clonotype has a count of ten or more. Its target is unknown. The CDR3 totals 13 residues. V lost 8 bases to trimming and J lost 2 bases, with 12 bases between them. Germline V lookup: CDR1 ENHRY, CDR2 SYGVKD. The same data also went into a second study, on T cells expressing NK-cell markers. That paper states: The eight sequenced donors comprised seven who were HCMV-seropositive and one who was seronegative. There were four donors in whom these clonotypes also led the CD3+CD56-NKG2C+ fraction.

This TCR derives from a woman aged 18-29 years in good health. Sequencing was performed on CD8+ T cells sorted from blood. The chain is built from TRBV10-3 and TRBJ1-1, with unresolved D. CDR3 coding DNA: TGTGCCATCGGGGAGGCAGCTAACACTGAAGCTTTCTTT. As protein: CAIGEAANTEAFF.